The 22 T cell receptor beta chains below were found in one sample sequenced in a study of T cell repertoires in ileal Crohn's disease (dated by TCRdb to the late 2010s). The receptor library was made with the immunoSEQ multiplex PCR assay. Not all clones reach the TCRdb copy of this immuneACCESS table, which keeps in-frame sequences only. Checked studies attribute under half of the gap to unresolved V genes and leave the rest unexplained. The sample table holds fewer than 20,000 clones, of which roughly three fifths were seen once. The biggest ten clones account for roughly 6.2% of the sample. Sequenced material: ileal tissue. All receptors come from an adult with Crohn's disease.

CDR3 sequence reads: CASMGRGTGELFF. The CDR3, as DNA: TGTGCCAGCATGGGGAGGGGCACCGGGGAGCTGTTTTTT. The chain uses TRBV2 and TRBJ2-2; 7 bases fit TRBD2. This CDR3 is 13 amino acids long. The V gene's germline CDR1 is SNHLY and CDR2 FYNNEI. Trimming took 7 bases from V and 4 from J; bases not matched to a gene: 3. The whole variable domain, filled in from reference TRBV2 and TRBJ2-2, reads EPEVTQTPSHQVTQMGQEVILRCVPISNHLYFYWYRQILGQKVEFLVSFYNNEISEKSEIFDDQFSVERPDGSNFTLKIRSTKLEDSAMYFCASMGRGTGELFFGEGSRLTVL.

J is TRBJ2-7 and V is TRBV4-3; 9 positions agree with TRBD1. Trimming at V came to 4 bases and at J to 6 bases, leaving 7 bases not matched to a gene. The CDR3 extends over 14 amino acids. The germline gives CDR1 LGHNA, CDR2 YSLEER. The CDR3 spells CASSPGTGIGEQYF. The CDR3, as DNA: TGCGCCAGCAGCCCCGGGACAGGGATCGGCGAGCAGTACTTC.

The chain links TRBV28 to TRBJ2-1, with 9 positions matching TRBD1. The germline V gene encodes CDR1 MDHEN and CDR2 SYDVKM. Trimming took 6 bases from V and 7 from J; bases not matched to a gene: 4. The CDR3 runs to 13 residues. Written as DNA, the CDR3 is TGTGCCAGCAGGGCCGGGACAGGGAATGAGCAGTTCTTC. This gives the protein CASRAGTGNEQFF.

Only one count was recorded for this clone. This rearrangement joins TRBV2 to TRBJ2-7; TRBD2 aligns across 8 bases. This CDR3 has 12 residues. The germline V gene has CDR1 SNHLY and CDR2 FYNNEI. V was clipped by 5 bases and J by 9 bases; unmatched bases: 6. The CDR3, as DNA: TGTGCCAGCAGTCAACTAGCGGTAGGGCAGTACTTC. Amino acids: CASSQLAVGQYF.

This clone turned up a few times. CDR3 loop: CASSLGQGLVNTEAFF. The CDR3 DNA is TGTGCCAGCAGCTTAGGACAGGGGTTGGTGAACACTGAAGCTTTCTTT. This rearrangement joins TRBV11-2 to TRBJ1-1, with 8 positions matching TRBD1. The germline V gene has CDR1 SGHAT and CDR2 FQNNGV. The CDR3 contains 16 residues. J was trimmed by 0 bases and V by 1 base; bases with no gene match: 4.

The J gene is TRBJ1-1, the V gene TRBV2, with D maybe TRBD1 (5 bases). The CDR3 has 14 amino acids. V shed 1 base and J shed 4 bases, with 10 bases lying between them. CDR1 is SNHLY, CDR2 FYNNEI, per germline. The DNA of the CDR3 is TGTGCCAGCAGTGAAGTGGGGGGGGTCACTGAAGCTTTCTTT. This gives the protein CASSEVGGVTEAFF.

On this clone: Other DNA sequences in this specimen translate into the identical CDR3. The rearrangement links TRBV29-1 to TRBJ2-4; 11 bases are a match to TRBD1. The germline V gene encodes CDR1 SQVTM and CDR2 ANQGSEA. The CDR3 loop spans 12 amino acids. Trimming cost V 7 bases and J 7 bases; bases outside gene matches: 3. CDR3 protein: CSARDRGNIQYF. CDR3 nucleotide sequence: TGCAGCGCCCGGGACAGGGGGAACATTCAGTACTTC.

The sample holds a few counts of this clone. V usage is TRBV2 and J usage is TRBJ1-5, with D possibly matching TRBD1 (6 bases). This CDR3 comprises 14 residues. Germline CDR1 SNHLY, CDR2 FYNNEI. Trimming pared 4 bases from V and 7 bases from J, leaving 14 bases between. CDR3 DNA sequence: TGTGCCAGCAGTGGAGGGGGGGCCGGACAGCCCCAGCATTTT. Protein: CASSGGGAGQPQHF.

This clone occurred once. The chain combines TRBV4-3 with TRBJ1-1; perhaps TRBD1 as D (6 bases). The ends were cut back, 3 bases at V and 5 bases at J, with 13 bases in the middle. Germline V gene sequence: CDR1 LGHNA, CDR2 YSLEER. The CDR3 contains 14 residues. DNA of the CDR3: TGCGCCAGCAGCCATGCAGGGGTCGGGACTGAAGCTTTCTTT. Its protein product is CASSHAGVGTEAFF.

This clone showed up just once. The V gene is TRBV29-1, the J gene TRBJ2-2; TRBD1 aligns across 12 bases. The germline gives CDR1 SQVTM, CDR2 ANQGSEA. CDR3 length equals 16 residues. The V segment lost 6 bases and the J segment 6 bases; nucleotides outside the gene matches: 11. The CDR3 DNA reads TGCAGCGTGAAACTACCGGGACAGGGGGCTTCCGGGGAGCTGTTTTTT. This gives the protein CSVKLPGQGASGELFF.

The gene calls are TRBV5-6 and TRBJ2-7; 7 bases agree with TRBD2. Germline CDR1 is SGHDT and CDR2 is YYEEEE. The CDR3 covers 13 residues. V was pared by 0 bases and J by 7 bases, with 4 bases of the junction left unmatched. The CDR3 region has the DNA TGTGCCAGCAGCTTGGCGGGGGGTATGGAGCAGTACTTC. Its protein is CASSLAGGMEQYF.

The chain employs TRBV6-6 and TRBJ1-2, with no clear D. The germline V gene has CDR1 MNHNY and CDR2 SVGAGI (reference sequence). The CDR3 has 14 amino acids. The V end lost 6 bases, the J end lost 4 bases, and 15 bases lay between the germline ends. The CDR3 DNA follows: TGTGCCAGCAGCTCGGCCGGATCGGGCTATGGCTACACCTTC. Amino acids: CASSSAGSGYGYTF.

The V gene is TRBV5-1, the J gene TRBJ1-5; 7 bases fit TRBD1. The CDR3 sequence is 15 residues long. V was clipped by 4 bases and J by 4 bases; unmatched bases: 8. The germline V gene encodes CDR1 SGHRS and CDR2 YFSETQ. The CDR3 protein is CASSPGQSGNQPQHF. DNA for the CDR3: TGCGCCAGCAGCCCGGGACAGTCGGGGAATCAGCCCCAGCATTTT.

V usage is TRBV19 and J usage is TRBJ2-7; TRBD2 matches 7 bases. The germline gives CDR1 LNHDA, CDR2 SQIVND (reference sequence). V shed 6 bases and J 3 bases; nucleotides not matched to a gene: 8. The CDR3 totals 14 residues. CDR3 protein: CASSRVAGLYEQYF. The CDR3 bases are TGTGCCAGTAGCCGTGTAGCGGGCCTCTACGAGCAGTACTTC. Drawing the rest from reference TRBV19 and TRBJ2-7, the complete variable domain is DGGITQSPKYLFRKEGQNVTLSCEQNLNHDAMYWYRQDPGQGLRLIYYSQIVNDFQKGDIAEGYSVSREKKESFPLTVTSAQKNPTAFYLCASSRVAGLYEQYFGPGTRLTVT.

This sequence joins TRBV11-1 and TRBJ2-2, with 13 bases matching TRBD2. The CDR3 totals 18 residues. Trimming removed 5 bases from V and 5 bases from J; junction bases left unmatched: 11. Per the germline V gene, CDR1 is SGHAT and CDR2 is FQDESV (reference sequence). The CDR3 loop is CASSKHRQGLAGTGELFF. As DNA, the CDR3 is TGTGCCAGCAGCAAACATCGACAGGGACTAGCGGGAACCGGGGAGCTGTTTTTT.

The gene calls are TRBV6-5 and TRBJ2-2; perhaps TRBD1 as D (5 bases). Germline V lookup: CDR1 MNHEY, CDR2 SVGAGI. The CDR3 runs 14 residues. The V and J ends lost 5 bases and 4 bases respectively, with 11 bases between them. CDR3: CASSAGYGTGELFF. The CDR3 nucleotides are TGTGCCAGCAGTGCAGGGTACGGCACCGGGGAGCTGTTTTTT.

The CDR3 sequence: CASSLAGGSGNTIYF. The CDR3 bases are TGTGCCAGCAGCTTAGCCGGGGGATCCGGAAACACCATATATTTT. The genes are TRBV7-9 and TRBJ1-3, with D perhaps TRBD1 (5 bases). Germline V lookup: CDR1 SEHNR, CDR2 FQNEAQ (reference sequence). The CDR3 consists of 15 residues. Deletions cut 0 bases from V and 4 bases from J, with 10 bases between. Full variable domain (remainder filled in from reference TRBV7-9 and TRBJ1-3): DTGVSQNPRHKITKRGQNVTFRCDPISEHNRLYWYRQTLGQGPEFLTYFQNEAQLEKSRLLSDRFSAERPKGSFSTLEIQRTEQGDSAMYLCASSLAGGSGNTIYFGEGSWLTVV.

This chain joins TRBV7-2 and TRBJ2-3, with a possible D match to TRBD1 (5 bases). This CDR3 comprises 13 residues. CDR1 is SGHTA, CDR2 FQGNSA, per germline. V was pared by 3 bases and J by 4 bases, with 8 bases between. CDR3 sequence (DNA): TGTGCCAGCAGCTTCCTAGGGGCAGATACGCAGTATTTT. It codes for CASSFLGADTQYF.

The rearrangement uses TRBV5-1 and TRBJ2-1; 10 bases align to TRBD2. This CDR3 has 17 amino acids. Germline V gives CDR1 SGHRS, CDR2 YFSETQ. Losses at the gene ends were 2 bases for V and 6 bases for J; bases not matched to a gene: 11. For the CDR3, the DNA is TGCGCCAGCAGCTTCCGTGCTAGCGGGAGCTCAATCAATGAGCAGTTCTTC. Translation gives CASSFRASGSSINEQFF.

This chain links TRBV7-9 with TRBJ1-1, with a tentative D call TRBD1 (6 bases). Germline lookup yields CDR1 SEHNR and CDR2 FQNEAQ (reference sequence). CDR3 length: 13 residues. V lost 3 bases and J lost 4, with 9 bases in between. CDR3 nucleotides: TGTGCCAGCAGCTTTTCAGGGGTCACTGAAGCTTTCTTT. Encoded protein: CASSFSGVTEAFF.

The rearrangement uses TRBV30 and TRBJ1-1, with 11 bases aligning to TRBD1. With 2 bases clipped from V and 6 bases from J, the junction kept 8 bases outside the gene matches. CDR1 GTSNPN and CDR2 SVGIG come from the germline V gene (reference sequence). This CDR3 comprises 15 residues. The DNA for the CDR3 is TGTGCCTGGAGTACTTTGGACAGGGGGCAAGCTGAAGCTTTCTTT. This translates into CAWSTLDRGQAEAFF.

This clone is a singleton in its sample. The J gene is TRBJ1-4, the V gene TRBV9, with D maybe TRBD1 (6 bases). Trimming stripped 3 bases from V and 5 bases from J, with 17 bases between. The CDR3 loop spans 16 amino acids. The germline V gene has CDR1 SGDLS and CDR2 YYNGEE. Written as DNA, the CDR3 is TGTGCCAGCAGCGCCCAACAGGGCGGGCAGAATGAAAAACTGTTTTTT. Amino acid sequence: CASSAQQGGQNEKLFF.